This T cell receptor beta chain is from a study of T cell repertoires in cytomegalovirus infection. In the study overall: The authors relied on CMV epitopes, both recently identified HLA-C-restricted and well-studied HLA-B-restricted. Public signatures in TCR beta pointed to CMV infection and matching HLA type.

Via MiXCR, TCRdb re-called the reads, giving one row per CDR3 protein. This sample has some 700,000 distinct CDR3 sequences; about 33% occur once, and the top ten carry 15% to 20%. The CDR3 has 14 residues. With 5 bases removed from V and 2 bases from J, the gap between germline ends came to 10 bases. Germline values: CDR1 SGHTA, CDR2 FQGNSA. This clonotype occurred many times. Its specificity is unknown. Findings of the study overall: The ex vivo response showed dominance by HLA-C-restricted CMV-specific TCR beta clonotypes.

Sequencing was performed on cultured PBMCs, taken from culture after CMV antigen stimulation. This TCR derives from a human donor in good health (CMV status not recorded). Some clones in this sample may be carry-over from other donors' samples. The rearrangement uses TRBV7-2 and TRBJ1-5; D call uncertain. The CDR3 sequence is CASSRIRGNQPQHF. CDR3 sequence (DNA): TGTGCCAGCAGCCGTATACGGGGCAATCAGCCCCAGCATTTT. Variable domain in full (rest from reference TRBV7-2 and TRBJ1-5): GAGVSQSPSNKVTEKGKDVELRCDPISGHTALYWYRQSLGQGLEFLIYFQGNSAPDKSGLPSDRFSAERTGGSVSTLTIQRTQQEDSAVYLCASSRIRGNQPQHFGDGTRLSIL.